The 14 T cell receptor beta chains given below trace back to one sample, sequenced in a study of OX40 agonist ivuxolimab in advanced cancers. The library was obtained by the immunoSEQ multiplex PCR assay. TCRdb's version of the immuneACCESS table is confined to in-frame rearrangements and falls short of the full clone set. An unresolved V gene accounts for under half of the shortfall where checked; the remainder is of unknown origin. In all, the sample holds 45,000 to 60,000 clones, and more than 75% of those were seen once. Clones ranked in the top ten supply 10% to 13% of the sample. Sequencing used CD4+ or CD8+ T cells sorted from blood, obtained in a trial of the OX40 agonist ivuxolimab. Receptor source: an adult with an advanced solid tumor such as melanoma, head and neck, liver or kidney cancer.

Written as DNA, the CDR3 is TGTGCCAGTAAGTGGGGGCCCTTGAACACTGAAGCTTTCTTT. It specifies CASKWGPLNTEAFF. V is TRBV19 and J is TRBJ1-1, with D possibly TRBD1 on 6 matching bases. Trimming took off 7 bases at V and 0 bases at J, with 12 bases between the two ends. The CDR3 runs to 14 residues. From germline, CDR1 is LNHDA and CDR2 SQIVND (reference sequence). The complete variable domain, with remaining parts taken from reference TRBV19 and TRBJ1-1, reads DGGITQSPKYLFRKEGQNVTLSCEQNLNHDAMYWYRQDPGQGLRLIYYSQIVNDFQKGDIAEGYSVSREKKESFPLTVTSAQKNPTAFYLCASKWGPLNTEAFFGQGTRLTVV.

The V call is TRBV9, the J call TRBJ2-2; D unresolved. Trimming cost V 1 base and J 6 bases, with 10 bases left between them. This CDR3 spans 14 amino acids. Germline CDR1 SGDLS, CDR2 YYNGEE. Written as DNA, the CDR3 is TGTGCCAGCAGCGTATCAGGTATCGCCGGGGAGCTGTTTTTT. Its protein is CASSVSGIAGELFF.

This clone appeared once. The chain employs TRBV5-4 and TRBJ1-1, with D uncertain. The germline CDR1 and CDR2 sequences are SGHNT and YYREEE (reference sequence). V shed 0 bases and J shed 2 bases, with 8 bases lying between them. This CDR3 has 14 amino acids. The CDR3 sequence is CASSLGILNTEAFF. As DNA, the CDR3 is TGTGCCAGCAGCTTGGGGATATTAAACACTGAAGCTTTCTTT.

This sequence joins TRBV27 and TRBJ2-1; 8 nucleotides match TRBD1. The length of the CDR3 is 14 residues. Germline loops: CDR1 MNHEY, CDR2 SMNVEV (reference sequence). V dropped 2 bases and J dropped 7; count of bases not matched to a gene: 4. The CDR3 here is CASSLAGGGNEQFF. For the CDR3, the DNA is TGTGCCAGCAGTTTAGCAGGGGGCGGGAATGAGCAGTTCTTC.

V gene TRBV7-8 combines with J gene TRBJ1-6; 8 positions match TRBD1. Germline CDR1 SGHVS, CDR2 FQNEAQ. V lost 5 bases, J lost 5 bases, and 5 bases stayed unmatched. The CDR3 has 15 residues. The CDR3 protein is CASSLVRGHNSPLHF. In DNA, the CDR3 is TGTGCCAGCAGCCTCGTCAGGGGGCATAATTCACCCCTCCACTTT. The complete variable domain, with remaining parts taken from reference TRBV7-8 and TRBJ1-6, reads GAGVSQSPRYKVAKRGQDVALRCDPISGHVSLFWYQQALGQGPEFLTYFQNEAQLDKSGLPSDRFFAERPEGSVSTLKIQRTQQEDSAVYLCASSLVRGHNSPLHFGNGTRLTVT.

V gene TRBV10-3 combines with J gene TRBJ1-4, with D possibly matching TRBD1 (5 bases). Germline values: CDR1 ENHRY, CDR2 SYGVKD. The CDR3 extends over 15 amino acids. The V and J ends lost 4 bases and 11 bases respectively, with 20 bases between them. CDR3 DNA: TGTGCCATCAGTGTCAATGGGGCGGCTTCGGGGAAACTGTTTTTT. Encoded protein: CAISVNGAASGKLFF.

The chain links TRBV4-1 to TRBJ1-1, with D maybe TRBD1 (6 bases). Trimming removed 0 bases at V and 0 bases at J, with 14 bases between. Germline V CDR1 and CDR2: MGHRA, YSYEKL. The CDR3 is 17 residues long. CDR3 nucleotides: TGCGCCAGCAGCCAAGAACGCAGGGGAAACATGAACACTGAAGCTTTCTTT. Translation: CASSQERRGNMNTEAFF.

This chain connects TRBV7-8 to TRBJ2-7, with D perhaps TRBD1 (6 bases). The CDR3 consists of 14 residues. Germline V gives CDR1 SGHVS, CDR2 FQNEAQ. Trimming left V 1 base short and J 3 bases short, with 10 bases between. The CDR3 sequence: CASSLGTVLYEQYF. DNA of the CDR3: TGTGCCAGCAGCTTAGGGACAGTCCTCTACGAGCAGTACTTC.

This clone was observed a single time. This chain uses TRBV5-3 with TRBJ1-6; D might be TRBD1 (6 bases). TRBV5-3 is noted as an ORF with a role that remains uncertain. Deletions cut 3 bases from V and 7 bases from J, with 8 bases between. The CDR3 is made up of 13 amino acids. The CDR3 nucleotides are TGTGCCAGAAGCTGGGACAAAAATTCACCCCTCCACTTT. It translates to CARSWDKNSPLHF.

The chain links TRBV19 to TRBJ1-1, with D possibly being TRBD1 (5 bases). CDR3 length: 14 residues. The germline V gene encodes CDR1 LNHDA and CDR2 SQIVND (reference sequence). The V end was cut by 0 bases, the J end by 4 bases, with 9 bases between. The CDR3 bases are TGTGCCAGTAGTATAGACAGGGTCGGCACTGAAGCTTTCTTT. Translation: CASSIDRVGTEAFF. Supplemented by reference TRBV19 and TRBJ1-1, the full variable domain reads DGGITQSPKYLFRKEGQNVTLSCEQNLNHDAMYWYRQDPGQGLRLIYYSQIVNDFQKGDIAEGYSVSREKKESFPLTVTSAQKNPTAFYLCASSIDRVGTEAFFGQGTRLTVV.

This clone has only a few counts. The chain links TRBV7-6 to TRBJ2-7; 8 nucleotides line up with TRBD1. The CDR3 extends over 13 amino acids. Trimming took 4 bases from V and 5 from J; bases not matched to a gene: 4. CDR1 SGHVS and CDR2 FNYEAQ come from the germline V gene. Written as DNA, the CDR3 is TGTGCCAGCAGCTCTGAGACAGGGGACGAGCAGTACTTC. Translated: CASSSETGDEQYF. Together with reference TRBV7-6 and TRBJ2-7, the CDR3 gives the full variable domain: GAGVSQSPRYKVTKRGQDVALRCDPISGHVSLYWYRQALGQGPEFLTYFNYEAQQDKSGLPNDRFSAERPEGSISTLTIQRTEQRDSAMYRCASSSETGDEQYFGPGTRLTVT.

The chain uses TRBV9 and TRBJ2-5; D may be TRBD1 (5 bases). The germline V gene has CDR1 SGDLS and CDR2 YYNGEE. This CDR3 contains 15 residues. Trimming left V 0 bases short and J 1 base short, with 10 bases between. CDR3 bases: TGTGCCAGCAGCGTAGATCCAGGGCCCCAAGAGACCCAGTACTTC. Translating gives CASSVDPGPQETQYF.

The chain links TRBV19 to TRBJ2-7; tentatively, D is TRBD2 (7 bases). V lost 5 bases to trimming and J lost 6 bases, with 14 bases between them. CDR3 length: 13 residues. The germline gives CDR1 LNHDA, CDR2 SQIVND (reference sequence). The CDR3 DNA follows: TGTGCCAGTAGTCCGAGGGGGGGCGCCGAGCAGTACTTC. It yields the protein CASSPRGGAEQYF.

The chain uses TRBV9 and TRBJ1-1; no reliable D call. The CDR3 length is 13 residues. V was shortened by 3 bases and J by 2 bases, with 8 bases between the two germline ends. The V gene's germline CDR1 is SGDLS and CDR2 YYNGEE. The CDR3 DNA follows: TGTGCCAGCAGCGCCGACGATAACACTGAAGCTTTCTTT. It encodes CASSADDNTEAFF.